This T cell receptor (beta chain) emerged from a study of T cell repertoires in aging, cancer and after chemotherapy. CDR1 is DFQATT, CDR2 SNEGSKA, per germline (reference sequence). This CDR3 region has 19 residues. The V segment lost 0 bases and the J segment 0 bases; nucleotides outside the gene matches: 12. Peripheral blood genomic DNA, not sorted cells or RNA, was the template. Rearranged V-D-J TRB sequences were amplified with a mixed TRB-A/B primer pool. TCRdb ran MiXCR on the multiplex PCR reads and lists one entry per CDR3 protein. The sample records fewer than 9,000 distinct CDR3 sequences, approximately 30% being singletons.

The receptor's source is a human donor in good health. Sequenced: blood. This chain joins TRBV20-1 and TRBJ2-1; the match to TRBD2 covers 9 bases. CDR3 sequence: CSARDLGASGVGSYNEQFF. Written as DNA, the CDR3 is TGCAGTGCTAGAGACCTCGGGGCTAGCGGGGTGGGCTCCTACAATGAGCAGTTCTTC.